The clone carrying this TCR beta chain came up once. Antigen: not known. The sort gate was single viable CD3+CD4+CD8-CD45RO+ cells for memory CD4+ T cells. Serostatus was set by detecting CMV pp150, pp28, p38, p52 IgG. These data come from a study of memory CD4+ T cells and cytomegalovirus serostatus. On the study more broadly: Healthy Belgian adult donors included nine or ten CMV-positive and fewer than 25 CMV-negative people.

Findings and limits, study-wide: A US-trained random forest predicted CMV serostatus with median AUC around 0.9.

The table came from immunoSEQ multiplex PCR; TCRdb's copy has only in-frame clones and leaves some out. The table has roughly 40,000 clones, about four fifths seen once; the top ten hold roughly 1.1%. Between the trimmed V and J ends, which lost 3 bases and 0 bases, there was a span of 13 bases. Germline values: CDR1 SGDLS, CDR2 YYNGEE. The CDR3 loop spans 17 amino acids. Sequencing input: memory CD4+ T cells from blood. The J gene is TRBJ2-6, the V gene TRBV9, with D unclear. The receptor comes from an adult in good health and CMV-seronegative. Here the CDR3 reads CASSASGRSSGANVLTF. CDR3 sequence (DNA): TGTGCCAGCAGCGCTTCGGGCAGGAGCTCTGGGGCCAACGTCCTGACTTTC.